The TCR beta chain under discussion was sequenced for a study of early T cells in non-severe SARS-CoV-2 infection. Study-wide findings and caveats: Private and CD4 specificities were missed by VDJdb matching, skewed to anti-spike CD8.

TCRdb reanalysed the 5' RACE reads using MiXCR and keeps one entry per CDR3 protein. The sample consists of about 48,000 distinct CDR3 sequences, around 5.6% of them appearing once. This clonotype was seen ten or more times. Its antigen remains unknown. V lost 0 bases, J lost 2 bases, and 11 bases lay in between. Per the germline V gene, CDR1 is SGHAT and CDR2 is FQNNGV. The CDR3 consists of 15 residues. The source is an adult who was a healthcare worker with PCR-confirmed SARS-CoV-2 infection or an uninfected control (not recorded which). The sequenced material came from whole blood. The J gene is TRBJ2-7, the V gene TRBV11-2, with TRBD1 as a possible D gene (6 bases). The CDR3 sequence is CASSLDKGDTYEQYF. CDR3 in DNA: TGTGCCAGCAGCTTAGATAAGGGGGACACCTACGAGCAGTACTTC.